The next 23 T cell receptor beta chains were all read from a single sample in a study of blood T cell repertoires in COVID-19. TCRdb's table, derived via immunoSEQ multiplex PCR, lists solely in-frame clones and lacks some. The sample has 200,000 to 250,000 clones; 65% to 90% are singletons. Sample: peripheral blood. The source of these receptors is a human donor in a cohort sampled during active COVID-19.

As to this clone: The sample has other DNA sequences that encode this CDR3 too. This chain uses TRBV5-1 with TRBJ2-7, with D tentatively TRBD1 (6 bases). Germline values: CDR1 SGHRS, CDR2 YFSETQ. V lost 4 bases, J lost 4 bases, and 9 bases lay in between. The CDR3 is made up of 12 amino acids. In nucleotides, the CDR3 is TGCGCCAGCAGCCCAGGGGCATACGAGCAGTACTTC. The encoded protein is CASSPGAYEQYF.

J is TRBJ1-2 and V is TRBV3-1 (or the pseudogene TRBV3-2); 7 bases match TRBD1. From germline, CDR1 is LGHDT and CDR2 YNNKEL (reference sequence). The trim removed 3 bases at V and 5 bases at J, leaving 9 bases unmatched. The CDR3 contains 15 residues. The CDR3 DNA reads TGTGCCAGCAGCCATTATCACAGGGGAGATTATGGCTACACCTTC. This gives the protein CASSHYHRGDYGYTF.

V usage is TRBV19 and J usage is TRBJ1-5; D remains unclear. Between the trimmed V and J ends, which lost 2 bases and 4 bases, there was a span of 6 bases. Germline-derived CDR1 and CDR2 are LNHDA and SQIVND (reference sequence). The CDR3 loop spans 13 amino acids. The CDR3 loop reads CASSIQTNQPQHF. CDR3 nucleotide sequence: TGTGCCAGTAGTATACAGACAAATCAGCCCCAGCATTTT.

This chain links TRBV28 with TRBJ1-3, with no clear D. Germline CDR1 reads MDHEN; CDR2 reads SYDVKM. The CDR3 has 15 residues. V lost 4 bases to trimming and J lost 0 bases, with 10 bases between them. In DNA, the CDR3 is TGTGCCAGCAGTTCCGCTGGGAGCTCTGGAAACACCATATATTTT. The encoded protein is CASSSAGSSGNTIYF.

The chain combines TRBV28 with TRBJ2-2; 7 nucleotides match TRBD2. The CDR3 is 15 amino acids. Germline CDR1 and CDR2: MDHEN and SYDVKM. Germline trimming cut 6 bases from V and 3 bases from J; bases unmatched to any gene: 7. The CDR3 DNA follows: TGTGCCAGCAGCCCGGGACTACCTTACACCGGGGAGCTGTTTTTT. Amino acid sequence: CASSPGLPYTGELFF.

The chain combines TRBV28 with TRBJ1-2; TRBD1 is a possible D gene (5 bases). Per the germline V gene, CDR1 is MDHEN and CDR2 is SYDVKM. This CDR3 is 12 amino acids long. The V and J ends lost 5 bases and 6 bases respectively, with 10 bases between them. The CDR3 DNA is TGTGCCAGCAGTGACCTCAGGGATGGCTACACCTTC. This encodes CASSDLRDGYTF.

This clone occurred a few times. The chain is built from TRBV10-1 and TRBJ2-1; 9 bases are shared with TRBD2. V lost 3 bases to trimming and J lost 5 bases; unmatched junction nucleotides: 5. Germline V gene sequence: CDR1 WNHNN, CDR2 SYGVQD (reference sequence). This CDR3 is built from 15 residues. CDR3 sequence: CASSDHSGSHNEQFF. The CDR3 DNA is TGCGCCAGCAGTGACCATAGCGGGAGCCACAATGAGCAGTTCTTC.

The V and J genes are TRBV4-1 and TRBJ1-5, with D perhaps TRBD1 (5 bases). The V end lost 4 bases, the J end lost 2 bases, and 12 bases lay between the germline ends. This CDR3 has 15 amino acids. CDR1 is MGHRA and CDR2 is YSYEKL in the germline V gene. In DNA, the CDR3 is TGCGCCAGCAGCCGCCAAGGACAAGGCAATCAGCCCCAGCATTTT. Encoded protein: CASSRQGQGNQPQHF.

This clone occurred a few times. The V and J genes are TRBV12-3 or TRBV12-4 and TRBJ1-5, with D maybe TRBD1 (6 bases). V was shortened by 5 bases and J by 6 bases, with 11 bases between the two germline ends. The CDR3 runs 13 residues. In DNA, the CDR3 is TGTGCCAGCAGTACAGGGTTATCTCAGCCCCAGCATTTT. The encoded protein is CASSTGLSQPQHF.

This chain uses TRBV5-1 with TRBJ1-4; 9 bases are shared with TRBD1. Trimming removed 4 bases from V and 8 bases from J; junction bases left unmatched: 6. Germline V gives CDR1 SGHRS, CDR2 YFSETQ. The CDR3 is 14 residues long. Written as DNA, the CDR3 is TGCGCCAGCAGCCCGGGACAGGGAGGGGAAAAACTGTTTTTT. This encodes CASSPGQGGEKLFF.

V and J are TRBV19 and TRBJ1-1; D uncertain. CDR3 length equals 14 residues. V was trimmed by 1 base and J by 3 bases, leaving 9 bases between them. The germline gives CDR1 LNHDA, CDR2 SQIVND (reference sequence). The CDR3 spells CASSIGNSHTEAFF. The CDR3 DNA is TGTGCCAGTAGTATAGGAAACAGCCACACTGAAGCTTTCTTT.

This chain uses TRBV5-5 with TRBJ1-2; D is ambiguous. The CDR3 sequence is 16 residues long. V was clipped by 3 bases and J by 1 base, with 16 bases between them. CDR1 SGHKS and CDR2 YYEKEE come from the germline V gene (reference sequence). CDR3 loop: CASSSHGLSVNYGYTF. The CDR3 region has the DNA TGTGCCAGCAGCTCACATGGCCTCTCAGTTAACTATGGCTACACCTTC. The whole variable domain, remainder taken from reference TRBV5-5 and TRBJ1-2, is DAGVTQSPTHLIKTRGQQVTLRCSPISGHKSVSWYQQVLGQGPQFIFQYYEKEERGRGNFPDRFSARQFPNYSSELNVNALLLGDSALYLCASSSHGLSVNYGYTFGSGTRLTVV.

The gene calls are TRBV6-4 and TRBJ2-1; TRBD2 matches 7 bases. The V gene end was trimmed by 6 bases and the J gene end by 9 bases; junction bases not matched to a gene: 11. Germline CDR1 reads MRHNA; CDR2 reads SNTAGT. The CDR3 runs 14 residues. CDR3 sequence reads: CASSASVAGFEQFF. The DNA for the CDR3 is TGTGCCAGCAGCGCGTCGGTAGCGGGTTTTGAGCAGTTCTTC.

This chain links TRBV4-1 with TRBJ1-2, with D unclear. CDR1 and CDR2 (germline): MGHRA, YSYEKL. The CDR3 has 15 residues. V was shortened by 1 base and J by 4 bases, with 13 bases between the two germline ends. This CDR3 is CASSQVVGAIYGYTF. The DNA for the CDR3 is TGCGCCAGCAGCCAAGTCGTCGGTGCCATCTATGGCTACACCTTC.

The V gene is TRBV3-1 (or the pseudogene TRBV3-2), the J gene TRBJ2-1; D gene unclear. The CDR3 is 15 residues long. From germline, CDR1 is LGHDT and CDR2 YNNKEL (reference sequence). The germline V and J ends were trimmed by 0 bases and 4 bases, with 10 bases remaining between them. CDR3 sequence reads: CASSQDLSTYNEQFF. In DNA, the CDR3 is TGTGCCAGCAGCCAAGACCTTAGTACTTACAATGAGCAGTTCTTC.

The chain has TRBV28 and TRBJ2-5; TRBD1 matches 8 bases. Germline V gene data show CDR1 as MDHEN and CDR2 as SYDVKM. The ends lost 5 bases at V and 1 base at J; junction bases unmatched: 6. The CDR3 runs to 15 residues. CDR3 nucleotide sequence: TGTGCCAGCAGTGAATCCGGGACAGGCCAAGAGACCCAGTACTTC. The encoded protein is CASSESGTGQETQYF. Filled out from reference TRBV28 and TRBJ2-5, the complete variable domain reads DVKVTQSSRYLVKRTGEKVFLECVQDMDHENMFWYRQDPGLGLRLIYFSYDVKMKEKGDIPEGYSVSREKKERFSLILESASTNQTSMYLCASSESGTGQETQYFGPGTRLLVL.

V usage is TRBV30 and J usage is TRBJ1-1; D uncertain. Germline assignment: CDR1 GTSNPN and CDR2 SVGIG (reference sequence). Deletions cut 2 bases from V and 7 bases from J, with 8 bases between. This CDR3 spans 11 amino acids. The CDR3 sequence: CAWSFFGEAFF. In DNA, the CDR3 is TGTGCCTGGAGTTTTTTCGGTGAAGCTTTCTTT.

This clone is a singleton in its sample. This chain uses TRBV3-1 (or the pseudogene TRBV3-2) with TRBJ2-5; 10 bases align to TRBD2. The CDR3 is 16 amino acids. CDR1 is LGHDT and CDR2 is YNNKEL in the germline V gene (reference sequence). Losses at the gene ends were 1 base for V and 5 bases for J; bases not matched to a gene: 7. The CDR3 DNA reads as TGTGCCAGCAGCCAAGTGGAACTAGCGGGAAGGGAGACCCAGTACTTC. This encodes CASSQVELAGRETQYF.

The chain's CDR3 is CASSYGEWGTGELFF. CDR3 nucleotide sequence: TGTGCCAGCAGTTATGGGGAGTGGGGCACCGGGGAGCTGTTTTTT. This chain connects TRBV6-6 to TRBJ2-2; a weak D match, TRBD2 (5 bases). Germline V gives CDR1 MNHNY, CDR2 SVGAGI (reference sequence). The CDR3 has 15 residues. Trimming took 3 bases from V and 4 from J, leaving 12 bases between them.

This chain connects TRBV4-1 to TRBJ1-4; D might be TRBD1 (5 bases). Germline assignment: CDR1 MGHRA and CDR2 YSYEKL. The V end lost 8 bases, the J end lost 4 bases, and 14 bases lay between the germline ends. This CDR3 contains 14 residues. For the CDR3, the DNA is TGCGCCAGCGCCGCTATCAGGGTTAATGAAAAACTGTTTTTT. It yields the protein CASAAIRVNEKLFF.

This clone came up many times. The gene calls are TRBV29-1 and TRBJ2-2; 7 positions match TRBD1. The CDR3 runs to 13 residues. Trimming cost V 6 bases and J 3 bases; bases outside gene matches: 4. Germline CDR1 SQVTM, CDR2 ANQGSEA. The DNA for the CDR3 is TGCAGCGTCTCGGGACAGTACACCGGGGAGCTGTTTTTT. Translated: CSVSGQYTGELFF.

This chain connects TRBV6-5 to TRBJ1-3, with D uncertain. CDR3 length equals 16 residues. The V end lost 0 bases, the J end lost 0 bases, and 9 bases lay between the germline ends. CDR1 is MNHEY, CDR2 SVGAGI, per germline. CDR3 amino acids: CASSYSLFSSGNTIYF. The CDR3 DNA reads as TGTGCCAGCAGTTACTCGTTGTTCAGCTCTGGAAACACCATATATTTT.

This sequence joins TRBV18 and TRBJ2-3; 7 bases are shared with TRBD1. The germline CDR1 and CDR2 sequences are KGHSH and LQKENI. With 0 bases clipped from V and 2 bases from J, the junction kept 5 bases outside the gene matches. CDR3 length: 16 residues. The CDR3 protein is CASSPPGQVHTDTQYF. The CDR3 region has the DNA TGTGCCAGCTCACCACCTGGACAGGTTCACACAGATACGCAGTATTTT.